The clone carrying this TCR beta chain turned up a few times. Data came from immunoSEQ multiplex PCR; TCRdb stores just in-frame clones and leaves some out. This sample has thousands of clones; around three quarters occur once, and the top ten carry roughly 5.8%. The germline CDR1 and CDR2 sequences are LNHDA and SQIVND (reference sequence). The CDR3 is made up of 14 amino acids. Losses at the gene ends were 5 bases for V and 5 bases for J; bases not matched to a gene: 7. These data originate in a study of tumor-infiltrating lymphocytes in localized non-small cell lung cancer. The V call is TRBV19, the J call TRBJ2-3, with 7 bases fitting TRBD2. The sequence derives from a human donor with non-small cell lung cancer. Material for sequencing was uninvolved lung tissue not adjacent to the tumor. The CDR3 region is CASSSRWGGDTQYF. The CDR3 DNA follows: TGTGCCAGTAGTTCTCGTTGGGGGGGAGATACGCAGTATTTT. The full variable domain, rest sourced from reference TRBV19 and TRBJ2-3, is DGGITQSPKYLFRKEGQNVTLSCEQNLNHDAMYWYRQDPGQGLRLIYYSQIVNDFQKGDIAEGYSVSREKKESFPLTVTSAQKNPTAFYLCASSSRWGGDTQYFGPGTRLTVL.